Shown below are 9 T cell receptor beta chains from a single sample sequenced in a study of CD8 T cells in ankylosing spondylitis. TCRdb reprocessed the 5' RACE reads with MiXCR, giving one entry per CDR3 protein. This table has around 30,000 distinct CDR3 sequences, 5.3% appearing once. The sample was blood, either unsorted or a sorted T cell fraction (not recorded which). Receptors originate from a female donor with ankylosing spondylitis or in good health (not recorded which).

This clonotype was counted between two and nine times. This chain uses TRBV9 with TRBJ2-3, with 7 bases fitting TRBD2. The CDR3 spans 15 residues. The trim removed 4 bases at V and 4 bases at J, leaving 9 bases unmatched. Germline lookup yields CDR1 SGDLS and CDR2 YYNGEE. The CDR3 sequence: CASSPSGLVSDTQYF. Written as DNA, the CDR3 is TGTGCCAGCAGCCCGTCAGGACTAGTATCAGATACGCAGTATTTT.

This clonotype was seen a few times. This chain connects TRBV9 to TRBJ1-6; tentatively, D is TRBD1 (6 bases). With 4 bases removed from V and 6 bases from J, the gap between germline ends came to 14 bases. The germline CDR1 and CDR2 sequences are SGDLS and YYNGEE. The CDR3 runs to 15 residues. In DNA, the CDR3 is TGTGCCAGCAGCCCCAGCCCAGGGGTTAATTCACCCCTCCACTTT. It specifies CASSPSPGVNSPLHF.

V is TRBV9 and J is TRBJ2-3; 7 nucleotides agree with TRBD2. Germline values: CDR1 SGDLS, CDR2 YYNGEE. The junction had 12 bases not matched to a gene; V was cut back by 0 bases and J by 2 bases. The CDR3 is made up of 18 amino acids. For the CDR3, the DNA is TGTGCCAGCAGCGTAGCTACTGGAGCGGGGCGAATCACAGATACGCAGTATTTT. As protein: CASSVATGAGRITDTQYF.

This clonotype was seen at least ten times. The chain is built from TRBV9 and TRBJ1-6; D ambiguous. CDR3 length: 11 residues. Trimming cost V 3 bases and J 12 bases, with 7 bases left between them. The germline gives CDR1 SGDLS, CDR2 YYNGEE. CDR3 coding DNA: TGTGCCAGCAGCGAGGGAGGACCCCTCCACTTT. Its protein is CASSEGGPLHF.

There are many counts of this clonotype. This chain connects TRBV9 to TRBJ2-1; D uncertain. CDR1 is SGDLS and CDR2 is YYNGEE in the germline V gene. There are 13 residues in the CDR3. With 4 bases removed from V and 8 bases from J, the gap between germline ends came to 13 bases. The CDR3 bases are TGTGCCAGCAGCTCTCCACCTATCTATGAGCAGTTCTTC. Translated, it gives CASSSPPIYEQFF.

This clonotype was seen repeatedly, ten times or more. The chain is built from TRBV9 and TRBJ2-4; 10 nucleotides align to TRBD2. Germline values: CDR1 SGDLS, CDR2 YYNGEE. The length of the CDR3 is 14 residues. V lost 4 bases to trimming and J lost 8 bases; unmatched junction nucleotides: 6. CDR3 coding DNA: TGTGCCAGCAGCCCCCCAGCGGGGGGGGACATTCAGTACTTC. Amino acids: CASSPPAGGDIQYF.

Of note for this clonotype: A much larger clone differs by one base, so this may be a read error. The J gene is TRBJ2-1, the V gene TRBV9; D uncertain. V was shortened by 4 bases and J by 0 bases, with 11 bases between the two germline ends. In germline, CDR1 is SGDLS, CDR2 YYNGEE. The CDR3 extends over 15 amino acids. The CDR3 protein is CASSRSGFSYNEQFF. DNA of the CDR3: TGTGCCAGCAGCCGCTCGGGCTTCTCCTACAATGAGCAGTTCTTC.

This clonotype was observed at least ten times. This rearrangement joins TRBV9 to TRBJ2-6, with D perhaps given as TRBD1 or TRBD2 (5 bases each). The V and J ends lost 1 base and 0 bases respectively, with 17 bases between them. Per germline, CDR1 SGDLS and CDR2 YYNGEE. The CDR3 is made up of 19 amino acids. CDR3 coding DNA: TGTGCCAGCAGCGTATATTTAGGGACCCGGAGCTCTGGGGCCAACGTCCTGACTTTC. This codes for CASSVYLGTRSSGANVLTF.

This clonotype was seen many times. The V and J genes are TRBV9 and TRBJ2-7; 9 positions match TRBD1. Germline-derived CDR1 and CDR2 are SGDLS and YYNGEE. CDR3 length: 14 amino acids. With 0 bases clipped from V and 2 bases from J, the junction kept 0 bases outside the gene matches. CDR3: CASSVGDRAYEQYF. In nucleotides, the CDR3 is TGTGCCAGCAGCGTAGGGGACAGGGCCTACGAGCAGTACTTC.